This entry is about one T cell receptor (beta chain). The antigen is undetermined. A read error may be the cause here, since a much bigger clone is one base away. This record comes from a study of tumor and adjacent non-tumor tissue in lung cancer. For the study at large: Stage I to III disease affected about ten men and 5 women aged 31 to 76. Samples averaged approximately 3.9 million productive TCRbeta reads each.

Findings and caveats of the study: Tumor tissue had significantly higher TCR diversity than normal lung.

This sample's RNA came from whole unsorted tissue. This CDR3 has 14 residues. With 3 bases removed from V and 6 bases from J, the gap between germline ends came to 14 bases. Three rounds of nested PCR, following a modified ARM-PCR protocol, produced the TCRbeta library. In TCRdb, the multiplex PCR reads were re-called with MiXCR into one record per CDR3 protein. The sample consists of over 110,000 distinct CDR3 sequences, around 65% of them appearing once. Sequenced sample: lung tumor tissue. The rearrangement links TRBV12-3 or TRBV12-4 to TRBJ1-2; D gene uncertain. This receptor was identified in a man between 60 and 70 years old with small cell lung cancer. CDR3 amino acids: CASSFTVDGDGYTF. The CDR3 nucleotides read TGTGCCAGCAGTTTTACAGTAGATGGTGATGGCTACACCTTC.